This T cell receptor (beta chain) was identified during a study of regulatory T cells in long-lasting Graves disease. The time point: newly diagnosed GD, antithyroid drugs for less than 3 months. Scientists built the TCR library using RNA that was extracted from PBMCs. Diagnoses of Graves' disease were made by American Thyroid Association guidelines. Construction of the TCR beta libraries employed iRepertoire HTBI primers in conjunction with Arm-PCR of CDR3 regions. TCRdb processed the multiplex PCR reads anew with MiXCR; each CDR3 protein has one entry. The repertoire has roughly 430,000 distinct CDR3 sequences, about a sixth of them found once; the top ten carry roughly 10%. Germline V gene sequence: CDR1 LNHNV, CDR2 YYDKDF (reference sequence). CDR3 length: 14 residues. V was pared by 5 bases and J by 5 bases, with 6 bases of the junction left unmatched. This clonotype has at least ten counts. These data were likewise used in another study, on T cells in Graves' hyperthyroidism and ophthalmopathy. As that study records: Graves' hyperthyroidism without ophthalmopathy progression within 18 months was termed stable. Initially, a first-round RT-PCR of the TCR CDR3 employed the HTBI primer set. Ophthalmopathy was predicted by the model a median of 6.5 months ahead of onset.

This specimen was peripheral blood mononuclear cells (PBMCs), taken at new diagnosis, from a patient treated with antithyroid drugs. The chain recombines TRBV15 with TRBJ2-1; 7 nucleotides align to TRBD1. This sequence originates from a woman younger than 45 with Graves disease. CDR3 loop: CATSQRQGHNEQFF. As DNA, the CDR3 is TGTGCCACCAGCCAACGACAGGGCCACAATGAGCAGTTCTTC.